This T cell receptor beta chain was profiled in a study of cytomegalovirus exposure and HLA in healthy donors. A multiplex PCR was run with 60 Vbeta primers and 13 Jbeta primers. Measured with immunoSEQ multiplex PCR; TCRdb has only the in-frame clones, and not every one. The data contain approximately 160,000 clones, 70% to 80% of them singletons. About this clone itself: Its cognate antigen is unknown.

The germline gives CDR1 SGHRS, CDR2 YFSETQ. The CDR3 extends over 14 amino acids. The J segment lost 4 bases and the V segment lost 4 bases, leaving 2 bases of the junction unmatched. Study findings and constraints: TCR beta sequences numbering some 17,000 were associated with HLA alleles at 0.05 false discovery rate in a later analysis. HLA restriction was apparent for most CMV-associated TCR beta chains in a later analysis. Most likely, a cluster of highly shared sequence variants arose as a sequencing artifact.

This receptor was identified in a man aged 18 to 30 in good health and CMV-seropositive. Sequenced: PBMCs. The rearrangement links TRBV5-1 to TRBJ1-4; 9 nucleotides align to TRBD1. In DNA form, the CDR3 reads TGCGCCAGCAGCCAGGACAGGGGTAATGAAAAACTGTTTTTT. The encoded protein is CASSQDRGNEKLFF.